Listed below are T cell receptor beta chains from one sample, sequenced in a study of control samples from healthy donors and cancer patients. Only in-frame clones appear in the TCRdb table, and some are missing; sequencing was by immunoSEQ multiplex PCR. Among over 150,000 clones listed, 96% were seen once. The sample was blood. The receptors derive from a woman in her 30s in good health. Each CDR3 is given with its conserved first and last residue. The D gene is left open where the match is weak. Expanded clones are given a class, and other clones once, few, many or no size at all.

V gene	D gene	clone size	J gene	CDR3 protein	CDR3 DNA
TRBV6-5	-	-	TRBJ1-2	CASRIGGLYGYTF	TGTGCCAGCAGGATTGGGGGGCTCTATGGCTACACCTTC
TRBV18	TRBD1	once	TRBJ2-7	CASSPRQGNYEQYF	TGTGCCAGCTCACCAAGACAGGGTAACTACGAGCAGTACTTC
TRBV28	-	-	TRBJ1-3	CASTAVSGNTIYF	TGTGCCAGCACGGCAGTCTCTGGAAACACCATATATTTT
TRBV11-2	-	-	TRBJ2-6	CASSSLSGAGANVLTF	TGTGCCAGCAGTTCCTTATCGGGGGCTGGGGCCAACGTCCTGACTTTC
TRBV7-2	-	-	TRBJ1-5	CASSLEQGYNQPQHF	TGTGCCAGCAGCTTAGAACAGGGCTACAATCAGCCCCAGCATTTT
TRBV9	-	-	TRBJ2-1	CASSPSLRRENRNEQFF	TGTGCCAGCAGTCCATCCCTTAGGAGGGAGAATAGGAATGAGCAGTTCTTC
TRBV6-5	TRBD2	once	TRBJ2-3	CASGLAGTDTQYF	TGTGCCAGCGGGCTAGCGGGGACAGATACGCAGTATTTT
TRBV7-8	-	-	TRBJ1-6	CASSPNRNRGDNSPLHF	TGTGCCAGCAGCCCAAACCGTAACAGAGGAGATAATTCACCCCTCCACTTT
TRBV9	-	few	TRBJ2-7	CASSVGGGSPYEQYF	TGTGCCAGCAGCGTAGGAGGGGGATCGCCCTACGAGCAGTACTTC
TRBV7-6	-	-	TRBJ1-3	CASSPHPTSSSGNTIYF	TGTGCCAGCAGCCCACACCCGACGTCTAGCTCTGGAAACACCATATATTTT
TRBV28	TRBD1	-	TRBJ1-2	CASSLSGQGARGYTF	TGTGCCAGCAGTTTATCAGGACAGGGGGCGCGAGGCTACACCTTC
TRBV10-1	TRBD2	once	TRBJ2-7	CASSLGGGAVQYF	TGCGCCAGCAGCCTCGGCGGGGGGGCCGTGCAGTACTTC
TRBV28	-	-	TRBJ2-7	CASSQDPAYEQYF	TGTGCCAGCAGTCAGGATCCAGCCTACGAGCAGTACTTC
TRBV7-9	TRBD1	-	TRBJ2-7	CASSKERTGIKYEQYF	TGTGCCAGCAGTAAGGAACGGACAGGTATTAAGTACGAGCAGTACTTC
TRBV20-1	-	-	TRBJ2-4	CSARENELPYF	TGCAGTGCTAGAGAGAACGAACTCCCGTACTTC
TRBV6-5	TRBD2	-	TRBJ2-1	CASRASGRDEQFF	TGTGCCAGCAGGGCTAGCGGGAGGGATGAGCAGTTCTTC
TRBV19	TRBD1	-	TRBJ2-7	CASSSNIGTGRNEQYF	TGTGCCAGTAGTAGTAACATCGGGACAGGGCGAAACGAGCAGTACTTC
TRBV12-5	-	-	TRBJ2-3	CASGLNTDTQYF	TGTGCTAGTGGCCTGAACACAGATACGCAGTATTTT
TRBV30	-	-	TRBJ1-4	CAWSRGPREKLFF	TGTGCCTGGAGTCGAGGCCCGAGAGAAAAACTGTTTTTT
TRBV11-2	TRBD2	-	TRBJ2-1	CASSPAFGGRAVNEQFF	TGTGCCAGCAGCCCCGCTTTTGGCGGGAGGGCCGTTAATGAGCAGTTCTTC
TRBV3-1/TRBV3-2	-	-	TRBJ2-7	CASSQGVALPSSYEQYF	TGTGCCAGCAGCCAAGGAGTGGCACTTCCATCCTCCTACGAGCAGTACTTC
TRBV6-2/TRBV6-3	TRBD2	-	TRBJ2-1	CASSPTGGPYNEQFF	TGTGCCAGCAGTCCAACGGGAGGGCCGTACAATGAGCAGTTCTTC
TRBV9	TRBD2	-	TRBJ2-5	CASSVEAGEETQYF	TGTGCCAGCAGCGTAGAAGCGGGGGAGGAGACCCAGTACTTC
TRBV19	TRBD1	few	TRBJ1-5	CASSEQGAQPQHF	TGTGCCAGTAGTGAACAGGGGGCCCAGCCCCAGCATTTT
TRBV2	-	-	TRBJ2-3	CASSEGPGRAHTDTQYF	TGTGCCAGCAGTGAAGGTCCCGGCAGGGCTCACACAGATACGCAGTATTTT
TRBV5-1	-	-	TRBJ2-3	CASSFEAGGTDTQYF	TGCGCCAGCAGCTTCGAGGCAGGGGGCACAGATACGCAGTATTTT
TRBV7-9	TRBD2	-	TRBJ2-1	CASGSGRPYNEQFF	TGTGCCAGCGGTAGCGGGAGGCCTTACAATGAGCAGTTCTTC
TRBV4-1	TRBD1	-	TRBJ2-7	CASSQTGTGPYEQYF	TGCGCCAGCAGCCAAACCGGGACAGGACCCTACGAGCAGTACTTC
TRBV11-3	TRBD1	once	TRBJ2-5	CASSTGGRETQYF	TGTGCCAGCAGCACAGGGGGCCGGGAGACCCAGTACTTC
TRBV28	-	-	TRBJ1-1	CASSFWRGGAGEAFF	TGTGCCAGCAGTTTCTGGAGGGGTGGGGCGGGGGAAGCTTTCTTT
TRBV19	-	-	TRBJ2-2	CASSIVQARAGELFF	TGTGCCAGTAGTATCGTACAGGCCCGGGCCGGGGAGCTGTTTTTT
TRBV6-5	-	-	TRBJ1-2	CASLGVNYGYTF	TGTGCCAGCCTTGGGGTTAACTATGGCTACACCTTC
TRBV12-3/TRBV12-4	-	-	TRBJ1-5	CASSAVPNQPQHF	TGTGCCAGCAGTGCGGTCCCCAATCAGCCCCAGCATTTT
TRBV7-9	-	-	TRBJ2-2	CASSPSSAYTGELFF	TGTGCCAGCAGCCCGTCTAGCGCCTACACCGGGGAGCTGTTTTTT
TRBV30	-	-	TRBJ1-6	CAWSTSYSPLHF	TGTGCCTGGAGTACTTCTTATTCACCCCTCCACTTT
TRBV5-1	TRBD2	once	TRBJ2-5	CASSLGLAAQETQYF	TGCGCCAGCAGCTTGGGGCTAGCGGCTCAAGAGACCCAGTACTTC
TRBV29-1	-	-	TRBJ2-3	CSVARGVQGSDTQYF	TGCAGCGTTGCGAGGGGGGTCCAGGGGTCAGATACGCAGTATTTT
TRBV6-5	-	-	TRBJ1-1	CASSYPQGVNTEAFF	TGTGCCAGCAGTTACCCGCAGGGAGTGAACACTGAAGCTTTCTTT
TRBV28	-	-	TRBJ1-2	CASTPGWIYGYTF	TGTGCCAGCACTCCCGGTTGGATCTATGGCTACACCTTC
TRBV5-4	TRBD1	-	TRBJ1-2	CASSLGQGVLYGYTF	TGTGCCAGCAGCTTGGGGCAGGGGGTTCTATATGGCTACACCTTC
TRBV28	TRBD1	-	TRBJ2-7	CASRAGGTTYEQYF	TGTGCCAGCAGGGCAGGGGGCACAACCTACGAGCAGTACTTC
TRBV3-1/TRBV3-2	-	-	TRBJ1-5	CASSPRLIGDQPQHF	TGTGCCAGCAGTCCGAGACTCATTGGTGATCAGCCCCAGCATTTT
TRBV11-2	-	-	TRBJ2-5	CASSLEVSPQETQYF	TGTGCCAGCAGCTTAGAGGTGTCCCCCCAAGAGACCCAGTACTTC
TRBV10-1	TRBD1	-	TRBJ2-2	CASSEDRGTGELFF	TGCGCCAGCAGTGAGGACAGGGGGACCGGGGAGCTGTTTTTT
TRBV5-4	-	-	TRBJ1-3	CASSSKAGNTIYF	TGTGCCAGCAGCTCCAAAGCTGGAAACACCATATATTTT
TRBV6-6	TRBD1	-	TRBJ1-6	CASSYSGTEYNSPLHF	TGTGCCAGCAGTTACTCTGGGACAGAGTATAATTCACCCCTCCACTTT